This TCR beta chain originates from a study of CD4+ T cells in melanoma. Overall study results and limits: In melanoma, neoantigen-specific CD4+ T cells reportedly differed in differentiation state. A reported correlation linked neoantigen-specific CD4+ T cells to CD8+, macrophage and B cell function.

Clones were sequenced by immunoSEQ multiplex PCR, and TCRdb holds only the in-frame ones, with some missing. The profile shows more than 110,000 clones, about 90% of them singletons. As for this clone: The antigen is not known.

The CDR3 sequence is 14 residues long. From germline, CDR1 is MNHNS and CDR2 SASEGT. Trimming stripped 4 bases from V and 7 bases from J, with 14 bases between. The chain employs TRBV6-1 and TRBJ1-5; maybe TRBD1 (5 bases). The clonotype was recovered from a human donor with melanoma. The chain's CDR3 is CASSVSGEDQPQHF. The CDR3 DNA is TGTGCCAGCAGTGTTTCGGGGGAGGACCAGCCCCAGCATTTT.